Detailed here is one T cell receptor (beta chain). The identical CDR3 is also encoded by other nucleotide sequences in the sample. The data derive from a study of blood T cell repertoires in COVID-19. Across the study: Samples representing acute and convalescent COVID-19 were sourced from the United States, Italy and Spain. Sample material is recorded as cDNA or gDNA derived from T cells, B-cell-depleted T cells, or PBMCs.

Original processing notes: Amplifying reference gene primers gave estimates of nucleated cell counts. Repertoires were generated with immunoSEQ multiplex PCR, while TCRdb's copy carries only in-frame clones and drops some. Clone size and the V and J calls come from that table; the DNA yielded D and trimming. The data show 150,000 to 160,000 clones, with roughly nine tenths seen just once and approximately 2.4% held by the top ten. Germline loops: CDR1 MDHEN, CDR2 SYDVKM. The CDR3 is made up of 15 amino acids. The V and J ends lost 3 bases and 2 bases, in that order; junction bases with no gene match: 4.

The sequenced sample was peripheral blood. The TCR originated in a woman aged 70-85 years with acute or convalescent COVID-19. V and J are TRBV28 and TRBJ2-5, with 9 bases matching TRBD2. The CDR3 region is CASSFSSGGQETQYF. CDR3 nucleotide sequence: TGTGCCAGCAGTTTCTCGAGCGGGGGGCAAGAGACCCAGTACTTC.